The 10 T cell receptor beta chains given below trace back to one sample, sequenced in a study of response to subunit inactivated influenza vaccine. TCRdb re-analysed the RT-PCR reads in MiXCR, keeping a single row per CDR3 protein. The repertoire holds about 520,000 distinct CDR3 sequences, with 25% as singletons. The input for sequencing was CD4+ T cells sorted from PBMCs, taken more than 4 days after vaccination. The receptors were sampled from a man in his forties or fifties who received an inactivated influenza vaccine.

This clonotype has a handful of counts. The chain employs TRBV14 and TRBJ2-7; 11 bases line up with TRBD1. Germline V gene lookup returns CDR1 SGHDN and CDR2 FVKESK. CDR3 length: 15 amino acids. V gave up 4 bases and J gave up 4 bases; unmatched junction bases: 6. The CDR3 coding sequence is TGTGCCAGCAGCCCCCGGGACAGGGGGTGGTACGAGCAGTACTTC. Its protein product is CASSPRDRGWYEQYF.

This clonotype was seen at least ten times. This chain connects TRBV7-8 to TRBJ2-1, with 8 bases aligning to TRBD2. The V gene end was trimmed by 5 bases and the J gene end by 4 bases; junction bases not matched to a gene: 13. Looked up from germline, CDR1 is SGHVS and CDR2 is FQNEAQ. This CDR3 is built from 17 residues. The CDR3, as DNA: TGTGCCAGCAGCCCCGGGGCAGGCGGGGGGATTTACAATGAGCAGTTCTTC. Translating it yields CASSPGAGGGIYNEQFF.

In its sample, this clonotype was seen a few times. The chain joins TRBV7-6 to TRBJ2-5; D is perhaps TRBD1 or TRBD2 (5 bases each). CDR1 and CDR2 (germline): SGHVS, FNYEAQ. Trimming took off 5 bases at V and 7 bases at J, with 11 bases between the two ends. This CDR3 is built from 12 residues. The CDR3 loop reads CASSLGPRTQYF. For the CDR3, the DNA is TGTGCCAGCAGCCTGGGACCGAGGACCCAGTACTTC.

There are a few counts of this clonotype. The chain recombines TRBV7-9 with TRBJ2-5; D uncertain. V was shortened by 3 bases and J by 1 base, with 9 bases between the two germline ends. The germline gives CDR1 SEHNR, CDR2 FQNEAQ (reference sequence). This CDR3 contains 14 residues. In DNA, the CDR3 is TGTGCCAGCAGCTTTTACGGCGGCCAAGAGACCCAGTACTTC. Its protein is CASSFYGGQETQYF.

In its sample, this clonotype was seen a few times. J is TRBJ2-7 and V is TRBV20-1, with 8 bases matching TRBD2. Germline values: CDR1 DFQATT, CDR2 SNEGSKA (reference sequence). V gave up 3 bases and J gave up 2 bases; unmatched junction bases: 9. CDR3 length: 15 residues. This CDR3 reads CSARAPYSGTYEQYF. The CDR3 DNA reads as TGCAGTGCTAGGGCTCCTTATAGCGGGACCTACGAGCAGTACTTC.

This chain links TRBV19 with TRBJ1-5; D gene uncertain. Germline CDR1 and CDR2: LNHDA and SQIVND (reference sequence). The CDR3 consists of 16 residues. V was cut by 1 base and J by 0 bases, with 10 bases left in between. Written as DNA, the CDR3 is TGTGCCAGTAGTATAGGGACGGCTTATAGCAATCAGCCCCAGCATTTT. Amino acid sequence: CASSIGTAYSNQPQHF. Full variable domain (outside the CDR3, taken from reference TRBV19 and TRBJ1-5): DGGITQSPKYLFRKEGQNVTLSCEQNLNHDAMYWYRQDPGQGLRLIYYSQIVNDFQKGDIAEGYSVSREKKESFPLTVTSAQKNPTAFYLCASSIGTAYSNQPQHFGDGTRLSIL.

Remarks on this clonotype: Since a much larger clone is just one base distant, this may be a read error. The rearrangement links TRBV24-1 to TRBJ2-5; D gene uncertain. Germline V lookup: CDR1 KGHDR, CDR2 SFDVKD. V lost 7 bases, J lost 2 bases, and 4 bases lay in between. CDR3 length: 11 residues. This CDR3 is CATSEQETQYF. The CDR3 DNA follows: TGTGCCACCAGCGAGCAAGAGACCCAGTACTTC.

This clonotype was seen a handful of times. This rearrangement joins TRBV6-2 or TRBV6-3 to TRBJ2-5; 8 nucleotides line up with TRBD2. The junction had 3 bases not matched to a gene; V was cut back by 8 bases and J by 1 base. The CDR3 consists of 13 residues. CDR1 MNHEY and CDR2 SVGEGT come from the germline V gene. The chain's CDR3 is CASERGRQETQYF. DNA for the CDR3: TGTGCCAGCGAGCGGGGGCGCCAAGAGACCCAGTACTTC.

This clonotype was seen more than once but under ten times. This chain links TRBV20-1 with TRBJ2-7; TRBD1 aligns across 7 bases. V shed 5 bases and J 0 bases; nucleotides not matched to a gene: 1. The germline V gene encodes CDR1 DFQATT and CDR2 SNEGSKA (reference sequence). The CDR3 runs to 12 residues. The CDR3 spells CSAWDSSYEQYF. The CDR3 bases are TGCAGTGCTTGGGACAGCTCCTACGAGCAGTACTTC.

This chain joins TRBV10-3 and TRBJ2-3, with D possibly TRBD1 on 5 matching bases. The germline V gene encodes CDR1 ENHRY and CDR2 SYGVKD. The CDR3 spans 12 residues. The germline V and J ends were trimmed by 6 bases and 2 bases, with 6 bases remaining between them. In DNA, the CDR3 is TGTGCCATCAGGACAGACACAGATACGCAGTATTTT. It encodes CAIRTDTDTQYF.